Following are 17 T cell receptor beta chains from one sample sequenced in a study of T cells in Graves' hyperthyroidism and ophthalmopathy. Amplification targeted TCR beta CDR3 regions from RNA transcripts. Initially, a first-round RT-PCR of the TCR CDR3 employed the HTBI primer set. TCRdb fed the multiplex PCR reads into MiXCR, producing one record per CDR3 protein. The table includes around 800,000 distinct CDR3 sequences, roughly 40% detected once. Sequencing used blood. The source of these receptors is a man aged 18 to 30 with Graves' hyperthyroidism.

The CDR3 loop is CASGQEYNQPQHF. CDR3 sequence (DNA): TGTGCCAGCGGACAGGAATACAATCAGCCCCAGCATTTT. The rearrangement joins TRBV19 to TRBJ1-5; TRBD1 matches at 7 bases. The germline V gene has CDR1 LNHDA and CDR2 SQIVND (reference sequence). CDR3 length: 13 residues. The V and J ends lost 9 bases and 3 bases, in that order; junction bases with no gene match: 5.

This chain uses TRBV4-2 with TRBJ1-3; D is ambiguous. The CDR3 spans 15 residues. Germline V gene data show CDR1 as LGHNA and CDR2 as YNFKEQ. Trimming removed 2 bases from V and 3 bases from J, with 11 bases in between. CDR3 loop: CASSQNGRGGNTIYF. CDR3 nucleotides: TGTGCCAGCAGCCAAAACGGCCGGGGTGGAAACACCATATATTTT.

This rearrangement joins TRBV4-1 to TRBJ2-7, with a tentative D call TRBD2 (6 bases). CDR1 and CDR2 from the germline V gene are MGHRA and YSYEKL. The germline V and J ends were trimmed by 0 bases and 1 base, with 10 bases remaining between them. The CDR3 covers 15 residues. DNA of the CDR3: TGCGCCAGCAGCCAAGAGGGGACTGCTTCCTACGAGCAGTACTTC. Translated: CASSQEGTASYEQYF.

The V call is TRBV14, the J call TRBJ2-2, with a tentative D call TRBD1 (8 bases). The germline gives CDR1 SGHDN, CDR2 FVKESK. V lost 5 bases, J lost 4 bases, and 20 bases lay in between. There are 17 residues in the CDR3. This chain's CDR3 is CASSNYPYRGGTGELFF. For the CDR3, the DNA is TGTGCCAGCAGCAACTACCCCTACAGGGGGGGCACCGGGGAGCTGTTTTTT.

In this sample, this clonotype turned up a few times. The chain couples TRBV9 to TRBJ2-6; D could derive from TRBD1 or TRBD2 (6 bases each). Trimming shortened V by 3 bases and J by 0 bases, and 16 bases separated the two germline ends. Germline loops: CDR1 SGDLS, CDR2 YYNGEE. This CDR3 comprises 18 residues. In DNA, the CDR3 is TGTGCCAGCAGCGCCGGAGGGGGACTGACCTCTGGGGCCAACGTCCTGACTTTC. Translating gives CASSAGGGLTSGANVLTF. Based on the CDR3 plus reference TRBV9 and TRBJ2-6, the full variable domain is DSGVTQTPKHLITATGQRVTLRCSPRSGDLSVYWYQQSLDQGLQFLIQYYNGEERAKGNILERFSAQQFPDLHSELNLSSLELGDSALYFCASSAGGGLTSGANVLTFGAGSRLTVL.

The CDR3 nucleotides read TGCAGCATACGGCGGGATCTGGGGGAGCAGTACTTC. Residues: CSIRRDLGEQYF. The genes are TRBV29-1 and TRBJ2-7, with D tentatively TRBD2 (6 bases). This CDR3 is 12 amino acids long. V shed 8 bases and J shed 7 bases, with 18 bases lying between them. Germline CDR1 and CDR2: SQVTM and ANQGSEA.

On this clonotype: A much larger clone differs by one base, so this may be a read error. The chain joins TRBV6-5 to TRBJ1-2; maybe TRBD1 (6 bases). Trimming cost V 5 bases and J 8 bases, with 15 bases left between them. The CDR3 sequence is 13 residues long. Germline V gives CDR1 MNHEY, CDR2 SVGAGI. CDR3 protein: CASSEPQGEGYTF. CDR3 sequence (DNA): TGTGCCAGCAGTGAACCACAGGGTGAAGGCTACACCTTC.

This clonotype has a handful of counts. The chain employs TRBV7-9 and TRBJ2-7; a weak D match, TRBD2 (6 bases). There are 13 residues in the CDR3. The V gene lost 7 bases and the J gene lost 3 bases, with 13 bases spanning the gap. Germline assignment: CDR1 SEHNR and CDR2 FQNEAQ (reference sequence). The CDR3 region is CASTTGTGYEQYF. CDR3 nucleotide sequence: TGTGCCAGCACCACCGGGACTGGCTACGAGCAGTACTTC.

This chain joins TRBV7-8 and TRBJ1-2; TRBD1 agrees at 7 bases. CDR3 length equals 15 residues. V gave up 5 bases and J gave up 0 bases; unmatched junction bases: 6. The germline V gene has CDR1 SGHVS and CDR2 FQNEAQ. This CDR3 reads CASSPWDSTNYGYTF. The CDR3 DNA reads as TGTGCCAGCAGCCCGTGGGACAGTACTAACTATGGCTACACCTTC.

Here the CDR3 reads CATTIGQGMWGYTF. For the CDR3, the DNA is TGTGCCACCACCATCGGACAGGGGATGTGGGGCTACACCTTC. This chain uses TRBV12-3 or TRBV12-4 with TRBJ1-2; TRBD1 matches at 9 bases. Trimming cost V 10 bases and J 8 bases; bases outside gene matches: 14. The CDR3 is 14 residues long.

In its sample, this clonotype was seen many times. The chain recombines TRBV24-1 with TRBJ1-5; D unclear. Trimming left V 3 bases short and J 3 bases short, with 5 bases between. This CDR3 spans 13 amino acids. CDR1 and CDR2 from the germline V gene are KGHDR and SFDVKD. The CDR3 loop is CATSDANNQPQHF. CDR3 DNA sequence: TGTGCCACCAGTGATGCCAACAATCAGCCCCAGCATTTT.

The chain links TRBV7-2 to TRBJ2-2; TRBD1 matches at 8 bases. The V segment lost 5 bases and the J segment 3 bases; nucleotides outside the gene matches: 8. CDR1 and CDR2 from the germline V gene are SGHTA and FQGNSA. CDR3 length: 16 amino acids. As DNA, the CDR3 is TGTGCCAGCAGCCCATTAGGGACAGGTCACACCGGGGAGCTGTTTTTT. Its protein product is CASSPLGTGHTGELFF.

This clonotype came up many times. The rearrangement joins TRBV24-1 to TRBJ2-2, with 7 bases identical to TRBD1. J lost 0 bases, V lost 9 bases, and 3 bases had no gene match. The CDR3 spans 14 residues. Germline-derived CDR1 and CDR2 are KGHDR and SFDVKD. The CDR3 sequence: CATQTGTNTGELFF. The CDR3 DNA sequence: TGTGCCACCCAGACAGGGACGAACACCGGGGAGCTGTTTTTT.

This clonotype was seen only once. A much larger clone differs from this one at a single base, so this may be a read error. The V call is TRBV29-1, the J call TRBJ2-5, with D uncertain. Germline values: CDR1 SQVTM, CDR2 ANQGSEA. This CDR3 has 15 amino acids. This CDR3 reads CSVEDPQVPQGTQYF. The CDR3 DNA sequence: TGCAGCGTTGAAGATCCCCAGGTACCCCAAGGGACCCAGTACTTC.

The V gene is TRBV5-4, the J gene TRBJ2-7, with D perhaps TRBD1 (5 bases). The CDR3 contains 13 residues. In germline, CDR1 is SGHNT, CDR2 YYREEE (reference sequence). V lost 0 bases and J 5 bases, leaving 9 bases between the germline ends. The CDR3, as DNA: TGTGCCAGCAGCTTGGATCAGGGCGACGAGCAGTACTTC. This sequence encodes CASSLDQGDEQYF.

The rearrangement links TRBV7-9 to TRBJ2-6, with D unclear. Germline-derived CDR1 and CDR2 are SEHNR and FQNEAQ (reference sequence). V lost 1 base and J lost 16, with 5 bases in between. The CDR3 contains 10 residues. DNA for the CDR3: TGTGCCAGCAGCTTAGGACTTCTGACTTTC. It is translated as CASSLGLLTF.

As regards this clonotype: A read error may produce the germline difference seen at one junction end. The chain is built from TRBV19 and TRBJ1-1; D remains unclear. Germline V lookup: CDR1 LNHDA, CDR2 SQIVND (reference sequence). This CDR3 region has 15 residues. CDR3 residues: CAGSIGTLSNTEAFF. The CDR3 coding sequence is TGTGCCGGTAGTATCGGCACCCTGAGCAACACTGAAGCTTTCTTT. Filled out from reference TRBV19 and TRBJ1-1, the complete variable domain reads DGGITQSPKYLFRKEGQNVTLSCEQNLNHDAMYWYRQDPGQGLRLIYYSQIVNDFQKGDIAEGYSVSREKKESFPLTVTSAQKNPTAFYLCAGSIGTLSNTEAFFGQGTRLTVV.